The clone carrying this T cell receptor beta chain showed up just a few times. Its antigen remains unidentified. The CDR3 consists of 14 residues. The V and J ends lost 3 bases and 3 bases respectively, with 11 bases between them. Germline CDR1 PRHDT, CDR2 FYEKMQ (reference sequence). This sample was included in a study of cytomegalovirus exposure and HLA in healthy donors. Study-level information: Around 86 million unique TCRs, all from HLA-typed donors, were included in an early release of the data. Study-wide points: It was confirmed in vitro that a few of the CMV-associated chains were specific for CMV antigens.

Both 60 Vbeta primers and 13 Jbeta primers went into the PCR. The protocol was immunoSEQ multiplex PCR, while the TCRdb copy is restricted to in-frame clones and leaves out a portion. This table has 200,000 to 250,000 clones, 70% to 80% appearing once. Sample: PBMCs. The chain is built from TRBV13 and TRBJ2-5; TRBD2 is a possible D gene (5 bases). The sequence was collected from a woman in her twenties or thirties in good health and CMV-seronegative. The CDR3 bases are TGTGCCAGCAGCTTTTCCGGGATAGAAGAGACCCAGTACTTC. Encoded protein: CASSFSGIEETQYF.